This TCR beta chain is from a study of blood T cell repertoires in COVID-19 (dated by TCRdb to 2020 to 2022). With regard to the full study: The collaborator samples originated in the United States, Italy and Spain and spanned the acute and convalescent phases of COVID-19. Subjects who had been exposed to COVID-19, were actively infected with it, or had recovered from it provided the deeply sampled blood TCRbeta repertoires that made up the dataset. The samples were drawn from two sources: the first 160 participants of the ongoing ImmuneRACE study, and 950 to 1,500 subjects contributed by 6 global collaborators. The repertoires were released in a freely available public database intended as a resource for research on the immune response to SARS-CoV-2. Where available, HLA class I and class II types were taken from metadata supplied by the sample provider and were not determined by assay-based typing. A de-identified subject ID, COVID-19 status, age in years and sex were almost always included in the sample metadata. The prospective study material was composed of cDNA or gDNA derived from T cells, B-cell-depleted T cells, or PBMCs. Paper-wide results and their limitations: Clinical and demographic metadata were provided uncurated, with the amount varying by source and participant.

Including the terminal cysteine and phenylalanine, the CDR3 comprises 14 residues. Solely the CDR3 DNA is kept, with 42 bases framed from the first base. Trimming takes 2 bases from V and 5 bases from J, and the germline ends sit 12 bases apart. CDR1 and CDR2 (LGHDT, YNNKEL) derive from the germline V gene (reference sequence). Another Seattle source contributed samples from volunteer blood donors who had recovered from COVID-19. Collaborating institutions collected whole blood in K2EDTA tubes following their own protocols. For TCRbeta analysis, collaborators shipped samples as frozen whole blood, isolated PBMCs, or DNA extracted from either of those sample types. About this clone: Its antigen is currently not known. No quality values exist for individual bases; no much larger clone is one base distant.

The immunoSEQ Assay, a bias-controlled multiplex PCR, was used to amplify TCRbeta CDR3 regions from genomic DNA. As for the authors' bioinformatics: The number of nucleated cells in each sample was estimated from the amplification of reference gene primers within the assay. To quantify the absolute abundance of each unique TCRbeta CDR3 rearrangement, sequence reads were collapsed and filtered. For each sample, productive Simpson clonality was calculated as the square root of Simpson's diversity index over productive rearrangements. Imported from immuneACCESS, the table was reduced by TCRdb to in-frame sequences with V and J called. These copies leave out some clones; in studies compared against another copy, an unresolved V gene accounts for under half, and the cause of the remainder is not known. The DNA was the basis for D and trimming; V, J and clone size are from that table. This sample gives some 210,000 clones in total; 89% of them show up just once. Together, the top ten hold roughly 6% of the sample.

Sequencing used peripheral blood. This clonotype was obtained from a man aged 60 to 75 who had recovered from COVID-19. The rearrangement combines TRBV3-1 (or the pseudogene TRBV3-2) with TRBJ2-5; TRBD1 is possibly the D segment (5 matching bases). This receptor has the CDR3 CASSQSDRRETQYF. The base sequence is TGTGCCAGCAGCCAAAGTGACAGACGGGAGACCCAGTACTTC.